This section outlines one TCR beta chain sequence together with its context. This CDR3 has 15 amino acids. V lost 3 bases to trimming and J lost 0 bases; unmatched junction nucleotides: 2. Germline CDR1 and CDR2: SGHDT and YYEEEE. One entry per CDR3 protein, called by TCRdb with MiXCR from the 5' RACE reads. Altogether approximately 100,000 distinct CDR3 sequences are present, around 11% being singletons, with the ten largest covering around 30%. The sample belongs to a study of T-cell memory formation after mild COVID-19. The specimen was PBMCs or a T cell subset sorted from them (not recorded which). This chain connects TRBV5-6 to TRBJ2-7, with 11 bases matching TRBD2. The source of this sequence is an adult woman who had mild COVID-19 (a few samples of this study predate the infection). Cell type and time point are not known. Here the CDR3 DNA reads TGTGCCAGCAGCTCCGGGACTAGCGGCTCCTACGAGCAGTACTTC. Amino acids: CASSSGTSGSYEQYF.